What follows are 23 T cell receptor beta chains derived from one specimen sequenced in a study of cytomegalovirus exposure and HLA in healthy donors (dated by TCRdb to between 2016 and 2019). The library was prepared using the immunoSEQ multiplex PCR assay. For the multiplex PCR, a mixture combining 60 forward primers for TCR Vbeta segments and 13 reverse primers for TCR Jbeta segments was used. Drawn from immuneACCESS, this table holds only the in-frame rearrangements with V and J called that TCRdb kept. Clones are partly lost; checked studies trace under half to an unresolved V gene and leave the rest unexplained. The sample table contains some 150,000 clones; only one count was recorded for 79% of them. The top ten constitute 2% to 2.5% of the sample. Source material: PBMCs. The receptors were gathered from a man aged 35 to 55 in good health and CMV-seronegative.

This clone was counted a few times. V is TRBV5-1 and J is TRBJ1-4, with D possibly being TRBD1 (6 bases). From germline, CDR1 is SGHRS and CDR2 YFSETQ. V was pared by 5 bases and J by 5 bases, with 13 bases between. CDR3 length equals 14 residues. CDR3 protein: CASRQDRRNEKLFF. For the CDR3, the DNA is TGCGCCAGCAGGCAAGACAGGCGAAATGAAAAACTGTTTTTT.

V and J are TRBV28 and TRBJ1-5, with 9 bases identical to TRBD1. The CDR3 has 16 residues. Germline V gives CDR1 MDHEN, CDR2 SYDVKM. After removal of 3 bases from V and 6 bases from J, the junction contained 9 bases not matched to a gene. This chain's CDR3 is CASSLGGQGLGQPQHF. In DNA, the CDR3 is TGTGCCAGCAGTTTGGGGGGACAGGGTCTAGGTCAGCCCCAGCATTTT.

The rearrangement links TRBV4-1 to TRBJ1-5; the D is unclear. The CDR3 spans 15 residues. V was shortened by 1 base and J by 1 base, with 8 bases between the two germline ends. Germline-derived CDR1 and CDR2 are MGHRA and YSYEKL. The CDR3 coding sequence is TGCGCCAGCAGCCAAGTAGCGGGCAGCAATCAGCCCCAGCATTTT. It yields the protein CASSQVAGSNQPQHF.

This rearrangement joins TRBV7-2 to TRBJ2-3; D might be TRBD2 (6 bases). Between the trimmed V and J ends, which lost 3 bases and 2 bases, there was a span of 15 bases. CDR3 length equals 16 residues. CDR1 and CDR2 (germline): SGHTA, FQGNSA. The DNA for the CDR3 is TGTGCCAGCAGCTTCAGGAGTGGCGGGAACACAGATACGCAGTATTTT. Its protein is CASSFRSGGNTDTQYF.

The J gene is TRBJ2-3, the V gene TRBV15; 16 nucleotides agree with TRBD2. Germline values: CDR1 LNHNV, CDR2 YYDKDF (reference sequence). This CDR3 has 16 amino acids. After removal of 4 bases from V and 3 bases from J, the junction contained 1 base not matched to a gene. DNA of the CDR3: TGTGCCACCAGCATGGGACTAGCGGGGGGGACAGATACGCAGTATTTT. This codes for CATSMGLAGGTDTQYF.

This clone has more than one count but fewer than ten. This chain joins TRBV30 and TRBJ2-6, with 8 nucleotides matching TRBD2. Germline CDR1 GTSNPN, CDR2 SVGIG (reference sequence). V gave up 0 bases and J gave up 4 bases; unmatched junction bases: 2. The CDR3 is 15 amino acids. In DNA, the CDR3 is TGTGCCTGGAGTGTAGCGGGGGTCGGGGCCAACGTCCTGACTTTC. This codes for CAWSVAGVGANVLTF.

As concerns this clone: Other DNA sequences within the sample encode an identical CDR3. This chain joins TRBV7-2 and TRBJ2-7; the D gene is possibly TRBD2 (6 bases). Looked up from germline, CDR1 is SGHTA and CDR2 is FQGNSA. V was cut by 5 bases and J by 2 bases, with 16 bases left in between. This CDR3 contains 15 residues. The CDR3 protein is CASSQGNGRTYEQYF. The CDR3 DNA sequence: TGTGCCAGCAGCCAAGGGAACGGGAGAACCTACGAGCAGTACTTC.

CDR3 sequence: CASSAMGQGAAEAFF. The CDR3 nucleotides are TGTGCCAGCAGTGCAATGGGACAGGGGGCCGCTGAAGCTTTCTTT. The chain is built from TRBV2 and TRBJ1-1, with 12 bases matching TRBD1. This CDR3 is 15 amino acids long. V was clipped by 4 bases and J by 6 bases; unmatched bases: 6. In germline, CDR1 is SNHLY, CDR2 FYNNEI.

The CDR3 loop reads CSVGTSGRTKETQYF. The CDR3 DNA reads as TGCAGCGTGGGGACTAGCGGGAGGACCAAAGAGACCCAGTACTTC. This chain connects TRBV29-1 to TRBJ2-5; 15 nucleotides agree with TRBD2. Germline lookup yields CDR1 SQVTM and CDR2 ANQGSEA. V lost 6 bases to trimming and J lost 3 bases; unmatched junction nucleotides: 5. There are 15 residues in the CDR3.

The CDR3 DNA follows: TGTGCCAGCAGTCAGTTCAATAGCGGAACCTACGAGCAGTACTTC. It translates to CASSQFNSGTYEQYF. The chain uses TRBV27 and TRBJ2-7; weak D call: TRBD2 (6 bases). The CDR3 extends over 15 amino acids. Germline CDR1 MNHEY, CDR2 SMNVEV (reference sequence). Trimming took 5 bases from V and 2 from J, leaving 16 bases between them.

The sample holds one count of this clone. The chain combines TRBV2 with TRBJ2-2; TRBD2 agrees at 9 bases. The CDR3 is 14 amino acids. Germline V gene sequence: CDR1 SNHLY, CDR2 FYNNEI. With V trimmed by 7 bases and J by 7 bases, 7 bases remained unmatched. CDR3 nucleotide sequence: TGTGCCAGCAAGGGCGGGAGGGCAATCGGGGAGCTGTTTTTT. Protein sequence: CASKGGRAIGELFF.

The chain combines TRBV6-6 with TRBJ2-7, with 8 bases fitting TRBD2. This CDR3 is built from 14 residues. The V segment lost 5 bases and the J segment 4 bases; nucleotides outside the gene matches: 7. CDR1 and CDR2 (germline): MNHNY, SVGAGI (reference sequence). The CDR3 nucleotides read TGTGCCAGCAGTCGCGGACTAGCCCGGTACGAGCAGTACTTC. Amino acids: CASSRGLARYEQYF.

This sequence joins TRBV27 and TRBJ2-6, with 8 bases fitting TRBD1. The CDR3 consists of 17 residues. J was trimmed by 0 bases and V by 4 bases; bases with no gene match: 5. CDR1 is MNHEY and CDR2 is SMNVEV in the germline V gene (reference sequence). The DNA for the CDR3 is TGTGCCAGCAGTTCAACAGGGGGTTCCTCTGGGGCCAACGTCCTGACTTTC. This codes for CASSSTGGSSGANVLTF.

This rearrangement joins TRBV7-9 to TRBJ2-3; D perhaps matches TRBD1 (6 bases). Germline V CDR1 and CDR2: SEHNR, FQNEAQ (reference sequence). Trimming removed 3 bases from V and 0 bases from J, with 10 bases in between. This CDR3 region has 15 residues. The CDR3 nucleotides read TGTGCCAGCAGCTTGGGGACAACTAGCACAGATACGCAGTATTTT. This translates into CASSLGTTSTDTQYF.

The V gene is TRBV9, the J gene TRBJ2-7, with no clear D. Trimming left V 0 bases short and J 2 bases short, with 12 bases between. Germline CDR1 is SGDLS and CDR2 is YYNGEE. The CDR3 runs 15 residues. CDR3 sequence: CASSVDMGPTYEQYF. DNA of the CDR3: TGTGCCAGCAGCGTAGATATGGGCCCGACCTACGAGCAGTACTTC.

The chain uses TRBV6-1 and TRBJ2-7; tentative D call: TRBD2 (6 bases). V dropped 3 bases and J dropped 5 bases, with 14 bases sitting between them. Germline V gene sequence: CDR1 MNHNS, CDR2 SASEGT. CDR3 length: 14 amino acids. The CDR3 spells CASSESGRTHEQYF. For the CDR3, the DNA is TGTGCCAGCAGTGAGTCGGGGAGGACCCACGAGCAGTACTTC.

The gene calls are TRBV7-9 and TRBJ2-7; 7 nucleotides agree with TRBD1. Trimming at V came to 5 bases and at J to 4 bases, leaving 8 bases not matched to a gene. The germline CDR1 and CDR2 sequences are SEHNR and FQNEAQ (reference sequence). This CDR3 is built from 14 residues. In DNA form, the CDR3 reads TGTGCCAGCAGCGACGACAGGGTCAAATACGAGCAGTACTTC. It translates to CASSDDRVKYEQYF.

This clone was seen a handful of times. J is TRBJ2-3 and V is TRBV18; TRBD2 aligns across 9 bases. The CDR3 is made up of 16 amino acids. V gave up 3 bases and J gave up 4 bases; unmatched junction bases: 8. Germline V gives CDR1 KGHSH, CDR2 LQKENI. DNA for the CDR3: TGTGCCAGCTCACCTAATAGCGGGAGCGGCGCAGATACGCAGTATTTT. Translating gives CASSPNSGSGADTQYF.

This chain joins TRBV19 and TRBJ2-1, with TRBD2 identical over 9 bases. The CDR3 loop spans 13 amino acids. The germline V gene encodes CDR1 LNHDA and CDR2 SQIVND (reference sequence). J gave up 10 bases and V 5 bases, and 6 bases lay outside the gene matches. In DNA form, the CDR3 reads TGTGCCAGTAGTTTGGCGGGAGGGCACGAGCAGTTCTTC. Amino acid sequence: CASSLAGGHEQFF.

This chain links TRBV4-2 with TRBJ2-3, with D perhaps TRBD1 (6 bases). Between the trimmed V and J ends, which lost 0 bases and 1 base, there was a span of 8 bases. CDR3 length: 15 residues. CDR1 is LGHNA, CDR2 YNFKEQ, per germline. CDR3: CASSQEGAGTDTQYF. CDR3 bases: TGTGCCAGCAGCCAAGAGGGGGCCGGCACAGATACGCAGTATTTT.

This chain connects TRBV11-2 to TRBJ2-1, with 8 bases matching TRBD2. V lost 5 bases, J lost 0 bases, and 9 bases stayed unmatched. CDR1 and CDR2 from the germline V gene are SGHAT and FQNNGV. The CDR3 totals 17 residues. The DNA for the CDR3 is TGTGCCAGCAGCCCCCGCCCCGGGACTAGCTCCTACAATGAGCAGTTCTTC. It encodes CASSPRPGTSSYNEQFF.

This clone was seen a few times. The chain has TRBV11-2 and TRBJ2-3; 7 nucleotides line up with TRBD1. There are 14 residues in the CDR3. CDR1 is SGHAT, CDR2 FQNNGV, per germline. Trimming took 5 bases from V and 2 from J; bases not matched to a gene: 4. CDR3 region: CASSVGQATDTQYF. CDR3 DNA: TGTGCCAGCAGCGTCGGACAGGCCACAGATACGCAGTATTTT.

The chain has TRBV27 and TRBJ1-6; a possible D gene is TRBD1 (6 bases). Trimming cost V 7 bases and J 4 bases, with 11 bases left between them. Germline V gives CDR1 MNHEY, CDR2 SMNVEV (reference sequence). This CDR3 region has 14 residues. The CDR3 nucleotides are TGTGCCAGCACCACGGACAGATATAATTCACCCCTCCACTTT. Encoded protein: CASTTDRYNSPLHF.